The 23 T cell receptor beta chains reported below all come from one sample, sequenced in a study of regulatory T cells in long-lasting Graves disease. According to the study, TCR beta libraries were built with iRepertoire HTBI primers and CDR3-region Arm-PCR. TCRdb fed the multiplex PCR reads into MiXCR, producing one record per CDR3 protein. The sample includes about 660,000 distinct CDR3 sequences, about 32% seen only once; the top ten take under 50%. Described time point: persistent/refractory GD, antithyroid drugs over 5 years with positive TRAb. PBMC-extracted RNA yielded the TCR library. The sample in question was peripheral blood mononuclear cells (PBMCs), obtained when the disease was refractory, from a patient treated with antithyroid drugs. These TCRs come from a female donor with Graves disease.

The chain uses TRBV29-1 and TRBJ1-2; 8 bases are shared with TRBD1. Germline V gene lookup returns CDR1 SQVTM and CDR2 ANQGSEA. The CDR3 totals 16 residues. Losses at the gene ends were 7 bases for V and 3 bases for J; bases not matched to a gene: 16. The DNA of the CDR3 is TGCAGCGCCTCGGGACAGGAGGCAAGCCCCTACTATGGCTACACCTTC. Encoded protein: CSASGQEASPYYGYTF. The whole variable domain, remainder taken from reference TRBV29-1 and TRBJ1-2, is SAVISQKPSRDICQRGTSLTIQCQVDSQVTMMFWYRQQPGQSLTLIATANQGSEATYESGFVIDKFPISRPNLTFSTLTVSNMSPEDSSIYLCSASGQEASPYYGYTFGSGTRLTVV.

There are many counts of this clonotype. The chain carries TRBV28 and TRBJ1-2, with 10 bases identical to TRBD1. The ends lost 2 bases at V and 7 bases at J; junction bases unmatched: 7. This CDR3 comprises 15 residues. In germline, CDR1 is MDHEN, CDR2 SYDVKM. The CDR3 region has the DNA TGTGCCAGCAGTTTAAGGGGACAGGGGATTCCTGGCTACACCTTC. This sequence encodes CASSLRGQGIPGYTF.

V and J are TRBV3-1 and TRBJ1-1, with 7 bases lining up with TRBD1. Germline lookup yields CDR1 LGHDT and CDR2 YNNKEL (reference sequence). The V and J ends lost 3 bases and 4 bases, in that order; junction bases with no gene match: 2. The CDR3 has 13 amino acids. The CDR3 reads CASSQTGLTEAFF. The CDR3 DNA is TGTGCCAGCAGCCAGACAGGGCTCACTGAAGCTTTCTTT.

The chain is built from TRBV6-1 and TRBJ2-7, with TRBD2 matching over 10 bases. In germline, CDR1 is MNHNS, CDR2 SASEGT. The CDR3 spans 16 residues. V shed 5 bases and J 4 bases; nucleotides not matched to a gene: 11. CDR3: CASSRGTSVNIYEQYF. For the CDR3, the DNA is TGTGCCAGCAGTAGGGGGACTAGCGTTAATATTTACGAGCAGTACTTC.

This clonotype was found a few times. The chain couples TRBV20-1 to TRBJ2-1; TRBD2 agrees at 14 bases. J gave up 10 bases and V 1 base, and 9 bases lay outside the gene matches. Germline V gives CDR1 DFQATT, CDR2 SNEGSKA (reference sequence). The CDR3 covers 16 residues. The CDR3 DNA reads as TGCAGTGCTAGAGGGGTGTTGGGACTAGCGGGAGTGGAGCAGTTCTTC. Encoded protein: CSARGVLGLAGVEQFF.

The genes are TRBV2 and TRBJ1-5; D is perhaps TRBD1 (5 bases). Germline CDR1 SNHLY, CDR2 FYNNEI. Trimming stripped 6 bases from V and 0 bases from J, with 12 bases between. The CDR3 has 15 amino acids. This chain's CDR3 is CASSSGLYSNQPQHF. The DNA for the CDR3 is TGTGCCAGCAGCTCGGGACTCTATAGCAATCAGCCCCAGCATTTT.

J is TRBJ2-3 and V is TRBV12-5; D is perhaps TRBD1 (6 bases). From germline, CDR1 is LGHNT and CDR2 FRNRAP. V was shortened by 6 bases and J by 3 bases, with 10 bases between the two germline ends. The CDR3 is made up of 13 amino acids. CDR3 bases: TGTGCTAGTGGCCAGGGGCTTACAGATACGCAGTATTTT. This sequence encodes CASGQGLTDTQYF.

This chain connects TRBV20-1 to TRBJ2-1, with 10 bases aligning to TRBD2. The CDR3 totals 14 residues. Looked up from germline, CDR1 is DFQATT and CDR2 is SNEGSKA (reference sequence). Losses at the gene ends were 3 bases for V and 7 bases for J; bases not matched to a gene: 6. The CDR3 sequence: CSARNSGGGNEQFF. The CDR3 coding sequence is TGCAGTGCTAGGAACAGCGGGGGGGGGAATGAGCAGTTCTTC.

This clonotype was counted a few times. The rearrangement links TRBV29-1 to TRBJ2-5, with D perhaps TRBD2 (5 bases). With 4 bases removed from V and 4 bases from J, the gap between germline ends came to 7 bases. CDR3 size: 11 residues. Germline V gene data show CDR1 as SQVTM and CDR2 as ANQGSEA. The CDR3 DNA sequence: TGCAGCGTTGTGGGGAGAGAGACCCAGTACTTC. Its translation is CSVVGRETQYF.

V and J are TRBV24-1 and TRBJ1-5, with 9 positions matching TRBD1. This CDR3 is built from 16 residues. Per germline, CDR1 KGHDR and CDR2 SFDVKD. Trimming took 5 bases from V and 5 from J; bases not matched to a gene: 9. In nucleotides, the CDR3 is TGTGCCACCAGTGCCGCGGACAGGGGCGCCTATCAGCCCCAGCATTTT. Translation gives CATSAADRGAYQPQHF.

In its sample, this clonotype was seen many times. This chain connects TRBV2 to TRBJ1-1; D is uncertain. V lost 8 bases to trimming and J lost 5 bases, with 15 bases between them. This CDR3 is built from 13 residues. The germline CDR1 and CDR2 sequences are SNHLY and FYNNEI. This CDR3 reads CASSRARETEAFF. The CDR3 DNA is TGTGCCAGCTCGCGGGCACGCGAGACTGAAGCTTTCTTT.

The chain recombines TRBV15 with TRBJ1-1; the D gene is possibly TRBD1 (6 bases). V lost 4 bases and J 2 bases, leaving 11 bases between the germline ends. The CDR3 totals 14 residues. Germline CDR1 is LNHNV and CDR2 is YYDKDF (reference sequence). The CDR3 coding sequence is TGTGCCACCAGCAACACAGGGAAAAACACTGAAGCTTTCTTT. Its translation: CATSNTGKNTEAFF. Together with reference TRBV15 and TRBJ1-1, the CDR3 gives the full variable domain: DAMVIQNPRYQVTQFGKPVTLSCSQTLNHNVMYWYQQKSSQAPKLLFHYYDKDFNNEADTPDNFQSRRPNTSFCFLDIRSPGLGDTAMYLCATSNTGKNTEAFFGQGTRLTVV.

This clonotype appeared many times. CDR3 residues: CASSRDRGGKLFF. The CDR3 coding sequence is TGTGCCAGCAGCCGGGACAGGGGTGGAAAACTGTTTTTT. V is TRBV2 and J is TRBJ1-4; 10 bases align to TRBD1. V lost 6 bases and J lost 10; bases outside the gene matches: 5. Germline values: CDR1 SNHLY, CDR2 FYNNEI. The CDR3 sequence is 13 residues long.

This clonotype was observed a handful of times. The chain has TRBV6-2 or TRBV6-3 and TRBJ1-2, with TRBD1 as a possible D gene (6 bases). The V gene's germline CDR1 is MNHEY and CDR2 SVGEGT. CDR3 length equals 14 residues. V shed 5 bases and J shed 4 bases, with 14 bases lying between them. The CDR3 DNA sequence: TGTGCCAGCAGTCGATCAGGGGAGTCCTATGGCTACACCTTC. This codes for CASSRSGESYGYTF.

J is TRBJ1-1 and V is TRBV12-3 or TRBV12-4, with D hard to call. The CDR3 loop spans 13 amino acids. V was cut by 7 bases and J by 3 bases, with 12 bases left in between. The CDR3 protein is CASTRELDTEAFF. The CDR3 DNA is TGTGCCAGCACTCGGGAGTTAGACACTGAAGCTTTCTTT.

This clonotype was observed at least ten times. The rearrangement links TRBV6-1 to TRBJ1-1; D call uncertain. V lost 6 bases to trimming and J lost 2 bases, with 4 bases between them. Looked up from germline, CDR1 is MNHNS and CDR2 is SASEGT. The CDR3 runs 11 residues. The CDR3 bases are TGTGCCAGCAGCCGAAACACTGAAGCTTTCTTT. As protein: CASSRNTEAFF.

This chain connects TRBV29-1 to TRBJ2-5; TRBD1 might be the D (6 bases). Germline-derived CDR1 and CDR2 are SQVTM and ANQGSEA. Trimming left V 4 bases short and J 2 bases short, with 8 bases between. The CDR3 contains 12 residues. The CDR3 DNA sequence: TGCAGCGTTGCCACAGGGCAAGAGACCCAGTACTTC. This gives the protein CSVATGQETQYF.

This clonotype was recorded a few times. This likely comes from a read error, as the CDR3 has no conserved phenylalanine or tryptophan at its end. The DNA is omitted, as the CDR3 cannot be located on it reliably, and the CDR3 follows TCRdb's listing. The chain employs TRBV6-1 and TRBJ1-2; the table's D call of TRBD1 was not tested on the DNA. The CDR3 is 11 residues long, counting both termini. Germline V lookup: CDR1 MNHNS, CDR2 SASEGT. CDR3 loop: CASSIGTGWVI.

A few counts support this clonotype. The V and J genes are TRBV7-3 and TRBJ1-1; D unclear. Germline loops: CDR1 SGHTA, CDR2 FQGTGA. V dropped 2 bases and J dropped 2 bases, with 9 bases sitting between them. The CDR3 runs to 14 residues. CDR3 region: CASSLRPGNTEAFF. The DNA for the CDR3 is TGTGCCAGCAGCTTACGTCCAGGAAACACTGAAGCTTTCTTT.

The chain joins TRBV12-3 or TRBV12-4 to TRBJ1-1; D possibly corresponds to TRBD1 (6 bases). V shed 6 bases and J shed 0 bases, with 23 bases lying between them. The CDR3 runs 18 residues. The CDR3 DNA reads TGTGCCAGCAGCCTCACTGGACAGATAACTTCGATGAACACTGAAGCTTTCTTT. Residues: CASSLTGQITSMNTEAFF.

This clonotype was recorded only once. The chain uses TRBV29-1 and TRBJ2-2; a weak D match, TRBD2 (6 bases). The CDR3 totals 14 residues. V gave up 7 bases and J gave up 1 base, with 13 bases separating them. Germline CDR1 is SQVTM and CDR2 is ANQGSEA. DNA for the CDR3: TGCAGCGCACTTCTGCGGGAGAACACCGGGGAGCTGTTTTTT. The encoded protein is CSALLRENTGELFF.

This clonotype has a count of ten or more. The rearrangement joins TRBV12-3 or TRBV12-4 to TRBJ2-7, with D unresolved. Deletions cut 6 bases from V and 4 bases from J, with 7 bases between. CDR3 length equals 11 residues. This CDR3 reads CASSIRYEQYF. CDR3 DNA: TGTGCCAGCAGCATCCGGTACGAGCAGTACTTC.

This chain joins TRBV12-3 or TRBV12-4 and TRBJ1-2, with TRBD1 identical over 8 bases. This CDR3 comprises 13 residues. Losses at the gene ends were 3 bases for V and 6 bases for J; bases not matched to a gene: 3. The CDR3 DNA reads TGTGCCAGCAGTTTTAGACAGGGGCATGGCTACACCTTC. This encodes CASSFRQGHGYTF.